The rows below give T cell receptor beta chains drawn from one sample of a study of early T cells in non-severe SARS-CoV-2 infection. TCRdb re-derived calls from the 5' RACE reads in MiXCR, one entry per CDR3 protein. The sample includes some 80,000 distinct CDR3 sequences, about 12% of them seen just once. What was sequenced was whole blood. Source of these receptors: an adult who was a healthcare worker with PCR-confirmed SARS-CoV-2 infection or an uninfected control (not recorded which). Both conserved end residues are trimmed from each CDR3. Where a row states a size, it is once, few, many or the class of an expanded clone; other rows omit it.

>many|TRBJ1-5|TRBV5-5
ASSLVFGSNQPQH
>many|TRBJ1-1|TRBV3-1
ASSTGYTEAF
>few|TRBJ2-3|TRBV3-1
ASSRTSSSGGTDTQY
>many|TRBJ2-7|TRBV28
ASSLRDPLPPEQY
>few|TRBJ2-6|TRBV4-1
ASSQQVASANVLT
>many|TRBJ1-1|TRBV7-9
ASSFSGRGDTEAF
>.|TRBJ2-2|TRBV5-4
ASSLDRNTGELF
>many|TRBJ1-2|TRBV5-1
ASSQNAETGDYGYT
>few|TRBJ2-7|TRBV7-6
ASSLETAYEQY
>many|TRBJ1-2|TRBV6-5
ASSPGQGALGYT
>many|TRBJ2-1|TRBV19
ASRATGGGEQF
>.|TRBJ1-6|TRBV7-9
ASSSVRGPNSPLH
>.|TRBJ2-1|TRBV3-1
ASRRSGGDNEQF
>.|TRBJ2-7|TRBV20-1
SARGTRDYEQY
>.|TRBJ2-3|TRBV5-1
ASRRERSTDTQY
>few|TRBJ2-3|TRBV5-1
ASSLGGWREEDTQY
>.|TRBJ1-1|TRBV21-1
ASRKERPGQPMNTEAF
>many|TRBJ2-3|TRBV5-1
ASKRGDPTDTQY
>few|TRBJ2-7|TRBV27
ASSMLGPYEQY
>few|TRBJ2-7|TRBV29-1
SVNSPTGFSYEQY
>.|TRBJ2-1|TRBV28
ASRTLTSGRNEQF
>.|TRBJ1-6|TRBV6-6
ASSYTPGPLGSPLH
>few|TRBJ2-1|TRBV10-2
ASSDGEQF
>.|TRBJ1-2|TRBV5-1
ASSLAGSYGYT
>.|TRBJ2-1|TRBV7-9
ASSWGKPKDNEQF
>few|TRBJ2-3|TRBV7-9
ASSSGTSPGIADTQY
>few|TRBJ2-2|TRBV20-1
SAPDRENTGELF
>many|TRBJ2-7|TRBV11-2
ASSLERGVHEQY
>few|TRBJ2-5|TRBV20-1
SASLRGQETQY
>.|TRBJ2-7|TRBV30
AWSRQGREQY
>many|TRBJ2-1|TRBV4-2
ASSQERSAYSYNEQF
>.|TRBJ2-1|TRBV7-6
ASSLGTRVSGNEQF
>.|TRBJ2-1|TRBV2
ASSGVAGARSGEQF
>.|TRBJ2-1|TRBV27
ASSHSLGLGSYNEQF
>many|TRBJ2-1|TRBV7-3
ASSFPLPTNNEQF
>.|TRBJ2-5|TRBV5-6
ASSFLAGGRQETQY
>many|TRBJ1-3|TRBV25-1
ASGDRGSGNTIY
>.|TRBJ2-7|TRBV5-1
ASSLQGEAREQY
>many|TRBJ1-2|TRBV20-1
SARVGQPSRGYT
>few|TRBJ2-6|TRBV5-1
ASSLTGTGANVLT
>few|TRBJ2-3|TRBV29-1
SVTTGTDTQY
>many|TRBJ2-1|TRBV29-1
SSGRTIYNEQF
>many|TRBJ2-2|TRBV5-1
ASSPGTERLF
>.|TRBJ2-7|TRBV10-3
AIRSDGSSYEQY
>few|TRBJ2-2|TRBV20-1
SASHSGRAIGELF
>.|TRBJ1-1|TRBV27
ASSLLTGTNTEAF
>few|TRBJ2-5|TRBV28
ASRQGKETQY
>few|TRBJ2-3|TRBV20-1
SARGVGRGTDTQY